The 19 T cell receptor beta chains given below trace back to one sample, sequenced in a study of cytomegalovirus exposure and HLA in healthy donors (dated 2017 in TCRdb). Library method: the immunoSEQ multiplex PCR assay. A mixture of 60 forward primers for TCR Vbeta segments and 13 reverse primers for TCR Jbeta segments was used in the multiplex PCR. The table was pulled from immuneACCESS by TCRdb, which kept in-frame rearrangements only. Such tables lose some clones; where checked, under half of the loss comes from unresolved V genes, and the rest has no known cause. This sample holds roughly 90,000 clones; roughly 83% were observed only once. The ten top clones hold around 1.9% of the sample. What was sequenced was PBMCs. The receptor set was obtained from a man between 18 and 29 years old in good health and CMV-seronegative.

This chain joins TRBV15 and TRBJ1-2; 9 nucleotides agree with TRBD1. The CDR3 is 14 residues long. The germline gives CDR1 LNHNV, CDR2 YYDKDF (reference sequence). Trimming removed 7 bases from V and 2 bases from J; junction bases left unmatched: 5. This CDR3 is CATNPGQGNYGYTF. The CDR3 coding sequence is TGTGCCACCAATCCGGGACAGGGAAACTATGGCTACACCTTC.

CDR3 bases: TGCGCCAGCAGCCATGAGGGGGACGGCCTAAATGAAAAACTGTTTTTT. It translates to CASSHEGDGLNEKLFF. This rearrangement joins TRBV4-3 to TRBJ1-4; tentatively, D is TRBD1 (6 bases). The CDR3 runs to 16 residues. The V gene's germline CDR1 is LGHNA and CDR2 YSLEER. V shed 3 bases and J shed 5 bases, with 16 bases lying between them.

J is TRBJ2-3 and V is TRBV30; 9 bases map to TRBD2. In germline, CDR1 is GTSNPN, CDR2 SVGIG (reference sequence). This CDR3 is 12 amino acids long. CDR3 sequence (DNA): TGTGGTGGTAGCGGGAGACCAGATACGCAGTATTTT. Translation: CGGSGRPDTQYF.

This clone appeared a few times. This chain joins TRBV6-4 and TRBJ2-1; no clear D gene. Germline V gives CDR1 MRHNA, CDR2 SNTAGT. The CDR3 loop spans 13 amino acids. V was cut by 4 bases and J by 7 bases, with 11 bases left in between. The DNA for the CDR3 is TGTGCCAGCAGTGCCAAACCAGAAAATGAGCAGTTCTTC. This sequence encodes CASSAKPENEQFF.

The V and J genes are TRBV25-1 and TRBJ1-4; D possibly corresponds to TRBD1 (6 bases). The CDR3 covers 13 residues. Trimming took off 4 bases at V and 8 bases at J, with 11 bases between the two ends. From germline, CDR1 is MGHDK and CDR2 SYGVNS. The CDR3 is CASSVGAREKLFF. The CDR3 nucleotides are TGTGCCAGCAGTGTGGGGGCCAGGGAAAAACTGTTTTTT.

V is TRBV11-2 and J is TRBJ2-5; no reliable D call. The V gene lost 1 base and the J gene lost 5 bases, with 11 bases spanning the gap. Germline CDR1 and CDR2: SGHAT and FQNNGV. The CDR3 has 14 residues. CDR3 bases: TGTGCCAGCAGCTTAGTCCGTGGCTTGGAGACCCAGTACTTC. This gives the protein CASSLVRGLETQYF.

The chain uses TRBV14 and TRBJ2-1, with D possibly TRBD1 on 6 matching bases. The CDR3 has 15 residues. The germline V gene has CDR1 SGHDN and CDR2 FVKESK. V shed 0 bases and J shed 8 bases, with 14 bases lying between them. CDR3 nucleotide sequence: TGTGCCAGCAGCCAAGAGTGGACAGATAGGGATGAGCAGTTCTTC. As protein: CASSQEWTDRDEQFF.

The rearrangement links TRBV6-1 to TRBJ1-5; the D gene is possibly TRBD1 (6 bases). The CDR3 has 15 amino acids. Trimming removed 0 bases at V and 6 bases at J, with 12 bases between. Germline V CDR1 and CDR2: MNHNS, SASEGT. CDR3 nucleotide sequence: TGTGCCAGCAGTGAAGCGGGCGGGGGGGCTCAGCCCCAGCATTTT. Protein: CASSEAGGGAQPQHF.

V and J are TRBV4-3 and TRBJ2-7; 9 nucleotides agree with TRBD1. After removal of 4 bases from V and 2 bases from J, the junction contained 6 bases not matched to a gene. Germline CDR1 and CDR2: LGHNA and YSLEER. The CDR3 has 15 amino acids. This CDR3 is CASSRGQGLTYEQYF. In nucleotides, the CDR3 is TGCGCCAGCAGCCGAGGACAGGGGTTAACCTACGAGCAGTACTTC.

The V call is TRBV9, the J call TRBJ1-3, with 7 bases identical to TRBD1. V lost 5 bases to trimming and J lost 6 bases; unmatched junction nucleotides: 8. The CDR3 is 14 residues long. Germline-derived CDR1 and CDR2 are SGDLS and YYNGEE. CDR3 amino acids: CASSRQTGTNTIYF. The CDR3, as DNA: TGTGCCAGCAGTCGGCAGACAGGGACAAACACCATATATTTT. Full variable domain (rest looked up from reference TRBV9 and TRBJ1-3): DSGVTQTPKHLITATGQRVTLRCSPRSGDLSVYWYQQSLDQGLQFLIQYYNGEERAKGNILERFSAQQFPDLHSELNLSSLELGDSALYFCASSRQTGTNTIYFGEGSWLTVV.

This clone was found once. DNA of the CDR3: TGTGCCAGCAGGCCGAGACAGAAAGGGGGCACTGAAGCTTTCTTT. This codes for CASRPRQKGGTEAFF. The chain links TRBV6-5 to TRBJ1-1; D may be TRBD1 (6 bases). CDR1 is MNHEY, CDR2 SVGAGI, per germline. The CDR3 has 15 residues. Trimming left V 6 bases short and J 4 bases short, with 18 bases between.

The CDR3 loop reads CASREQGALGKLFF. In DNA form, the CDR3 reads TGTGCCAGCAGGGAACAGGGGGCATTGGGAAAACTGTTTTTT. The chain recombines TRBV28 with TRBJ1-4; 9 bases align to TRBD1. The CDR3 runs 14 residues. With 6 bases clipped from V and 10 bases from J, the junction kept 9 bases outside the gene matches. Germline V CDR1 and CDR2: MDHEN, SYDVKM.

CDR3 in amino acids: CASSLGGTGELFF. CDR3 nucleotides: TGTGCCAGCAGTTTAGGCGGTACCGGGGAGCTGTTTTTT. V gene TRBV28 combines with J gene TRBJ2-2; D not resolved. From germline, CDR1 is MDHEN and CDR2 SYDVKM. The V gene lost 2 bases and the J gene lost 5 bases, with 6 bases spanning the gap. This CDR3 is built from 13 residues.

This clone was seen only once. The chain employs TRBV5-1 and TRBJ1-1; TRBD1 agrees at 10 bases. Trimming removed 3 bases from V and 5 bases from J; junction bases left unmatched: 7. CDR1 is SGHRS and CDR2 is YFSETQ in the germline V gene. The CDR3 extends over 15 amino acids. CDR3 sequence reads: CASSSRQGAGTEAFF. The CDR3 DNA sequence: TGCGCCAGCAGCTCCAGACAGGGGGCGGGAACTGAAGCTTTCTTT.

A few counts support this clone. This chain joins TRBV5-1 and TRBJ1-1; D call uncertain. Germline loops: CDR1 SGHRS, CDR2 YFSETQ. Trimming cost V 5 bases and J 3 bases, with 11 bases left between them. The CDR3 spans 13 residues. CDR3 coding DNA: TGCGCCAGCAGTTTCACGGTGGACACTGAAGCTTTCTTT. Translation gives CASSFTVDTEAFF.

This chain joins TRBV28 and TRBJ1-5; TRBD1 might be the D (6 bases). There are 15 residues in the CDR3. Germline V gene lookup returns CDR1 MDHEN and CDR2 SYDVKM. V dropped 8 bases and J dropped 4 bases, with 18 bases sitting between them. The CDR3 bases are TGTGCCAGCTTAGGGGGAGGGGTGGGAAATCAGCCCCAGCATTTT. It codes for CASLGGGVGNQPQHF.

This clone appeared a few times. This chain connects TRBV30 to TRBJ1-1; TRBD1 might be the D (5 bases). CDR1 GTSNPN and CDR2 SVGIG come from the germline V gene (reference sequence). The CDR3 covers 13 residues. The germline V and J ends were trimmed by 0 bases and 4 bases, with 9 bases remaining between them. CDR3 coding DNA: TGTGCCTGGAGTGTAGGGGTGAGCACTGAAGCTTTCTTT. Its translation is CAWSVGVSTEAFF. Filled out from reference TRBV30 and TRBJ1-1, the complete variable domain reads SQTIHQWPATLVQPVGSPLSLECTVEGTSNPNLYWYRQAAGRGLQLLFYSVGIGQISSEVPQNLSASRPQDRQFILSSKKLLLSDSGFYLCAWSVGVSTEAFFGQGTRLTVV.

The chain employs TRBV13 and TRBJ2-1; TRBD2 aligns across 10 bases. V lost 0 bases and J lost 6; bases outside the gene matches: 8. The germline CDR1 and CDR2 sequences are PRHDT and FYEKMQ (reference sequence). There are 17 residues in the CDR3. The CDR3 coding sequence is TGTGCCAGCAGCTTAGGCGCGATGACTAGCGGGCTCAATGAGCAGTTCTTC. Translating it yields CASSLGAMTSGLNEQFF.

This clone was seen a single time. This chain connects TRBV27 to TRBJ2-5, with 9 bases aligning to TRBD2. The germline gives CDR1 MNHEY, CDR2 SMNVEV (reference sequence). V shed 8 bases and J 5 bases; nucleotides not matched to a gene: 9. This CDR3 region has 14 residues. CDR3 loop: CASGISGSRETQYF. In nucleotides, the CDR3 is TGTGCCAGCGGCATTAGCGGGAGTCGCGAGACCCAGTACTTC.